Following are 14 T cell receptor beta chains from one sample sequenced in a study of shared clonotypes between healthy human individuals. Sequencing was performed with immunoSEQ multiplex PCR; in TCRdb, only in-frame clones are kept and a portion is missing. Among 2 million to 2.5 million clones listed, approximately 94% were seen once. Input material: naive CD4+ T cells from PBMCs. Indicated subset: CD45RA+ positively selected. Receptors originate from a man younger than 35 in good health. Some clones in this sample may be carry-over from other donors' samples.

The V call is TRBV5-1, the J call TRBJ1-4; TRBD1 is a possible D gene (6 bases). CDR3 length equals 15 residues. V lost 8 bases and J lost 4, with 18 bases in between. CDR1 is SGHRS and CDR2 is YFSETQ in the germline V gene. In nucleotides, the CDR3 is TGCGCCAGTATGAAAGGGACACAGAATAATGAAAAACTGTTTTTT. Its protein is CASMKGTQNNEKLFF.

The chain employs TRBV5-1 and TRBJ2-7; no firm D call. The germline V and J ends were trimmed by 4 bases and 0 bases, with 11 bases remaining between them. This CDR3 has 14 amino acids. The germline CDR1 and CDR2 sequences are SGHRS and YFSETQ. The CDR3 nucleotides read TGCGCCAGCAGCACCACGGTGAGCTCCTACGAGCAGTACTTC. Its protein is CASSTTVSSYEQYF. Using reference TRBV5-1 and TRBJ2-7 for the parts outside the CDR3, the full variable domain is KAGVTQTPRYLIKTRGQQVTLSCSPISGHRSVSWYQQTPGQGLQFLFEYFSETQRNKGNFPGRFSGRQFSNSRSEMNVSTLELGDSALYLCASSTTVSSYEQYFGPGTRLTVT.

The J gene is TRBJ1-4, the V gene TRBV4-1; D is unclear. Germline V gene data show CDR1 as MGHRA and CDR2 as YSYEKL. Trimming left V 0 bases short and J 0 bases short, with 11 bases between. This CDR3 region has 17 residues. This chain's CDR3 is CASSQEGRPATNEKLFF. CDR3 nucleotides: TGCGCCAGCAGCCAAGAAGGCAGACCCGCAACTAATGAAAAACTGTTTTTT.

The rearrangement uses TRBV27 and TRBJ2-1; 7 bases align to TRBD1. The germline gives CDR1 MNHEY, CDR2 SMNVEV (reference sequence). The CDR3 is 16 amino acids. Trimming at V came to 4 bases and at J to 2 bases, leaving 8 bases not matched to a gene. As DNA, the CDR3 is TGTGCCAGCAGTTCCATCCGGCAGGGGGCCTACAATGAGCAGTTCTTC. As protein: CASSSIRQGAYNEQFF.

The gene calls are TRBV6-1 and TRBJ2-3; D may be TRBD1 (6 bases). V dropped 2 bases and J dropped 3 bases, with 12 bases sitting between them. Germline V gene sequence: CDR1 MNHNS, CDR2 SASEGT. There are 15 residues in the CDR3. In nucleotides, the CDR3 is TGTGCCAGCAGTGAACAACAGGGTGGGACAGATACGCAGTATTTT. It codes for CASSEQQGGTDTQYF.

This rearrangement joins TRBV5-1 to TRBJ2-2; D might be TRBD1 or TRBD2, each matching 5 bases. Germline-derived CDR1 and CDR2 are SGHRS and YFSETQ. The length of the CDR3 is 15 residues. V dropped 2 bases and J dropped 3 bases, with 11 bases sitting between them. The CDR3 region has the DNA TGCGCCAGCAGCTTCGAGGGGCCGGACACCGGGGAGCTGTTTTTT. Translating it yields CASSFEGPDTGELFF.

The CDR3 loop reads CASSAGTAGPNYGYTF. Written as DNA, the CDR3 is TGTGCCAGCAGCGCCGGGACGGCCGGCCCTAACTATGGCTACACCTTC. This sequence joins TRBV9 and TRBJ1-2, with D maybe TRBD1 (5 bases). The CDR3 is 16 amino acids. Germline V gene sequence: CDR1 SGDLS, CDR2 YYNGEE. Between the trimmed V and J ends, which lost 3 bases and 0 bases, there was a span of 15 bases.

The V gene is TRBV28, the J gene TRBJ1-5; 9 nucleotides align to TRBD1. The CDR3 runs 14 residues. V trimming: 5 bases; J trimming: 6 bases; junction bases outside the gene matches: 5. In germline, CDR1 is MDHEN, CDR2 SYDVKM. This CDR3 reads CASSQNRGRQPQHF. The CDR3 bases are TGTGCCAGCAGTCAAAACAGGGGGCGTCAGCCCCAGCATTTT.

The J gene is TRBJ2-3, the V gene TRBV15; maybe TRBD2 (7 bases). Trimming pared 5 bases from V and 1 base from J, leaving 19 bases between. This CDR3 is built from 17 residues. Germline CDR1 and CDR2: LNHNV and YYDKDF (reference sequence). This CDR3 reads CATSARGGGAGTDTQYF. CDR3 bases: TGTGCCACCAGCGCCCGGGGAGGGGGGGCGGGCACAGATACGCAGTATTTT.

V usage is TRBV30 and J usage is TRBJ1-5, with D unclear. Germline assignment: CDR1 GTSNPN and CDR2 SVGIG (reference sequence). This CDR3 has 12 amino acids. Deletions cut 2 bases from V and 7 bases from J, with 9 bases between. CDR3 bases: TGTGCCTGGAGTTTAAAGTCCCAGCCCCAGCATTTT. Its protein product is CAWSLKSQPQHF.

The chain is built from TRBV4-1 and TRBJ1-5; weak D call: TRBD1 (5 bases). The CDR3 length is 18 residues. V was shortened by 4 bases and J by 1 base, with 20 bases between the two germline ends. Germline-derived CDR1 and CDR2 are MGHRA and YSYEKL. Written as DNA, the CDR3 is TGCGCCAGCAGCCGAGGCGTCAACACGGGGGAAAGCAATCAGCCCCAGCATTTT. This translates into CASSRGVNTGESNQPQHF.

J is TRBJ1-5 and V is TRBV21-1. TRBV21-1 is listed as a pseudogene. CDR3 length equals 16 residues. The CDR3 reads CASSTHVGNSNQPQHF. The CDR3, as DNA: TGTGCCAGCAGCACCCACGTCGGGAATAGCAATCAGCCCCAGCATTTT.

The rearrangement uses TRBV6-5 and TRBJ1-4; unclear D gene. The length of the CDR3 is 15 residues. Trimming pared 5 bases from V and 0 bases from J, leaving 10 bases between. In germline, CDR1 is MNHEY, CDR2 SVGAGI. The CDR3, as DNA: TGTGCCAGCAGTCGCCATGCCGCAACTAATGAAAAACTGTTTTTT. Its translation: CASSRHAATNEKLFF.

This chain connects TRBV28 to TRBJ2-3, with D perhaps TRBD2 (6 bases). This CDR3 contains 14 residues. Germline CDR1 reads MDHEN; CDR2 reads SYDVKM. The germline V and J ends were trimmed by 5 bases and 0 bases, with 9 bases remaining between them. For the CDR3, the DNA is TGTGCCAGCAGTAGCGGGTTCAGCACAGATACGCAGTATTTT. The encoded protein is CASSSGFSTDTQYF. Full variable domain (remainder filled in from reference TRBV28 and TRBJ2-3): DVKVTQSSRYLVKRTGEKVFLECVQDMDHENMFWYRQDPGLGLRLIYFSYDVKMKEKGDIPEGYSVSREKKERFSLILESASTNQTSMYLCASSSGFSTDTQYFGPGTRLTVL.